This entry is about one T cell receptor (beta chain). No antigen is known for it. The authors reverse transcribed roughly 0.5 to 1 ug RNA with random hexamers. TCRdb re-derived calls from the immunoSEQ multiplex PCR reads in MiXCR, one entry per CDR3 protein. The data show about 130,000 distinct CDR3 sequences, around 95% seen once. High-throughput TCR beta sequencing covered peripheral CD8+ and CD4+ T cells. Purification of the CD8+ and CD4+ T cells relied on negative isolation, and TEMRA cells underwent FACS enrichment. This sample is part of a study of CD8 T cells in Susac syndrome. CDR3 length: 15 amino acids. CDR1 SQVTM and CDR2 ANQGSEA come from the germline V gene. With 0 bases removed from V and 3 bases from J, the gap between germline ends came to 14 bases. Regarding the study as a whole: The authors acknowledged that their TCR sequencing and HLA analysis involved a relatively small number of individuals.

This rearrangement joins TRBV29-1 to TRBJ1-2; D gene ambiguous. The TCR was taken from a human donor with Susac syndrome. Sequenced sample: CD8+ T cells from PBMCs. The CDR3 protein is CSVEDLWQLDYGYTF. The DNA for the CDR3 is TGCAGCGTTGAAGATCTGTGGCAGCTTGACTATGGCTACACCTTC.